This entry concerns a single TCR beta chain. Its antigen is still unknown. Base-call qualities are not available, and no considerably larger clone is one nucleotide away. Donors were healthy HIV-negative adults with no recently reported acute infections or vaccinations. Every donor was a Caucasian adult residing in Nashville, Tennessee, USA. Magnetic negative selection was used to enrich CD4+ T cells, after which naive cells were positively selected on CD45RA and the negative fraction became the memory subset. Blood was obtained by leukapheresis, after which PBMCs were separated by Ficoll-Histopaque density gradient centrifugation and cryopreserved in liquid nitrogen vapor phase. Analytical flow cytometry was used to check the purity and quantity of every magnetically sorted T cell population. Genomic DNA was isolated from each sorted fraction and quantified by UV absorbance on a Nanodrop 2000c. Using the deep immunoSEQ assay, TCR CDR3 regions were amplified from genomic DNA by multiplex PCR. Extracted genomic DNA from each cell subset was spread evenly across all wells of several immunoSEQ 96-well plates, with each plate serving as a replicate. For sorted subsets, around 0.2 ug of genomic DNA, equivalent to tens of thousands of T cell genomes, went into each replicate PCR. The purified libraries were quantified using a Qubit 3.0 fluorometer, sized with a Bioanalyzer 2100, and then quantified again using the KAPA Library Quantification kit. Every immunoSEQ 96-well plate was sequenced on a separate single-read 150-cycle Illumina NextSeq 550 flow cell. Per the original workflow: The immunoSEQ output contained only junctional sequences without quality scores, so filtering could not match that applied to full-length reads. To assign V/J genes and CDR3, sequences were annotated against IMGT germline references using PyIR, a Python wrapper for IgBLAST v1.9. Reads were filtered out if the reads had weak V/J assignments (E-value above 1e-6), no CDR3, stop codons, out-of-frame junctions, or ambiguous translated residues. A V3J clonotype was defined by an identical inferred V gene, J gene, and CDR3 amino acid sequence. The percentage overlap between two repertoires was calculated by dividing the number of shared unique clonotypes by the size of the smaller repertoire. Three approaches were used to assess repertoire richness: RTK rarefaction, the Chao1 estimator, and Recon v2.1 estimates of unobserved clonotypes. OLGA was used to compute generation probabilities for all TCRbeta clonotypes that the gDNA method yielded from a handful of donors. TCRdb carries this immuneACCESS record with in-frame sequences only. Its versions omit some clonotypes, under half of them owing to an unresolved V gene in the studies checked, with the rest unexplained. V and J calls and clone size follow that table, whereas D and trimming were derived from the DNA. In this sample the table shows 1,100,000 or so clones, approximately 78% of which occur a single time. Together, the top ten hold 0.5% to 0.6% of the sample.

The source of the sample is a study of shared clonotypes between healthy human individuals (TCRdb year 2020). Study-level background: The cohort included three men and two women between 18 and 49 years of age. For each donor, three plates each were used for CD4 naive and CD4 memory, two plates were used for CD8 naive, and one plate was used for CD8 memory. Libraries were prepared and TCR repertoires were sequenced by different laboratories using diverse techniques, in order to increase sequencing depth and limit assay-specific biases. To estimate repertoire size and how much clonotypes are shared between individuals, the study performed deep sequencing of blood TCR repertoires from a few healthy adults. Per donor, leukapheresis produced somewhere between about 0.94 and 9 billion PBMCs. The full study reports these points: Compared with non-shared clonotypes, the clonotypes found in all four sorted-subset donors had higher generation probabilities. Sampling was restricted to blood, and TCR repertoires in tissues likely differ from the TCR repertoires found in blood. Across a few donors, approximately 4.6% of naive CD4, 3% to 4% of naive CD8, 2.3% of memory CD4, and 0.4% of memory CD8 clonotypes were shared. Naive subsets generally had larger estimated clonotype richness than memory subsets did. Incomplete sequencing was indicated by rarefaction of sorted-subset datasets, despite the large sequencing depth. Pairwise subsampling led to the expectation that sequencing depth would affect the degree of clonotype sharing among donors. The small number of donors limited the genetic and exposure-history diversity represented.

The sample was memory CD4+ T cells from PBMCs. The meaning of the sample's cell subset or site label: CD45RA-negative fraction. This clonotype was sampled from a man between 18 and 29 years old in good health. Some clones in this sample may be carry-over from other donors' samples.

The CDR3 in this case is CASRKNSGVGNYEQYF. The nucleotide sequence reads as follows: TGTGCCAGCAGGAAAAACTCAGGGGTGGGGAACTACGAGCAGTACTTC. The chain was built from TRBV27 and TRBJ2-7; possibly the D gene is TRBD1, per 6 matching bases. From the germline V gene (reference sequence), CDR1 is MNHEY and CDR2 is SMNVEV. The CDR3, cysteine through phenylalanine, is 16 amino acids long. Left in the record is the CDR3 DNA by itself, 48 bases read in frame from the first base. Trimming at the junction amounts to 6 bases on V and 3 bases on J, and the germline ends lie 21 bases apart.